These 18 T cell receptor beta chains were all obtained from the same sample, sequenced in a study of technical replicates of blood from several donors. Only in-frame clones appear in the TCRdb table, and some are missing; sequencing was by immunoSEQ multiplex PCR. This sample yields 95,000 to 100,000 clones, of which 96% are seen a single time; over 0.2% belongs to the top ten. Sequenced: T cells isolated from PBMCs. These receptors were taken from a human donor in good health.

The J gene is TRBJ1-2, the V gene TRBV11-3; the match to TRBD1 covers 9 bases. CDR1 and CDR2 from the germline V gene are SGHNT and YENEEA. There are 19 residues in the CDR3. After removal of 5 bases from V and 2 bases from J, the junction contained 18 bases not matched to a gene. CDR3 protein: CASSPSAKPGTGKNYGYTF. CDR3 nucleotide sequence: TGTGCCAGCAGCCCGTCGGCGAAGCCCGGGACAGGGAAGAACTATGGCTACACCTTC.

The chain recombines TRBV7-8 with TRBJ1-3, with D unclear. Germline lookup yields CDR1 SGHVS and CDR2 FQNEAQ. V was trimmed by 2 bases and J by 4 bases, leaving 3 bases between them. CDR3 length: 12 amino acids. Written as DNA, the CDR3 is TGTGCCAGCAGCTTACAGGGAAACACCATATATTTT. This sequence encodes CASSLQGNTIYF.

In its sample, this clone was seen a few times. The chain links TRBV30 to TRBJ1-1, with 9 positions matching TRBD1. The J segment lost 4 bases and the V segment lost 5 bases, leaving 11 bases of the junction unmatched. The CDR3 extends over 15 amino acids. The germline V gene has CDR1 GTSNPN and CDR2 SVGIG (reference sequence). CDR3 bases: TGTGCCTGGGACCGGGGGACAGGGATGGTCACTGAAGCTTTCTTT. It translates to CAWDRGTGMVTEAFF.

The rearrangement links TRBV19 to TRBJ1-1; TRBD1 is a possible D gene (5 bases). Germline V gene data show CDR1 as LNHDA and CDR2 as SQIVND (reference sequence). V gave up 0 bases and J gave up 1 base, with 18 bases separating them. This CDR3 has 18 amino acids. CDR3: CASSIDPWGTLGNTEAFF. CDR3 in DNA: TGTGCCAGTAGTATAGATCCTTGGGGCACTCTCGGGAACACTGAAGCTTTCTTT.

The V call is TRBV19, the J call TRBJ2-5; a possible D gene is TRBD1 (5 bases). CDR3 length: 12 residues. Germline CDR1 LNHDA, CDR2 SQIVND (reference sequence). V lost 5 bases and J 9 bases, leaving 13 bases between the germline ends. CDR3 nucleotides: TGTGCCAGTAGTCTCCACAAGGGGTCCCAGTACTTC. It codes for CASSLHKGSQYF.

The V call is TRBV5-4, the J call TRBJ1-1; the match to TRBD1 covers 8 bases. Germline CDR1 is SGHNT and CDR2 is YYREEE (reference sequence). The CDR3 sequence is 13 residues long. The trim removed 6 bases at V and 8 bases at J, leaving 9 bases unmatched. In nucleotides, the CDR3 is TGTGCCAGCACCCTGGGACAGGATAAGGAAGCTTTCTTT. Amino acids: CASTLGQDKEAFF.

V and J are TRBV6-5 and TRBJ1-2; D is possibly TRBD1 (6 bases). CDR3 length equals 13 residues. V was shortened by 6 bases and J by 6 bases, with 14 bases between the two germline ends. CDR1 and CDR2 from the germline V gene are MNHEY and SVGAGI. CDR3 DNA: TGTGCCAGCAGACAGGGAAACGTAGATGGCTACACCTTC. It is translated as CASRQGNVDGYTF.

This chain links TRBV19 with TRBJ2-3; TRBD2 is a possible D gene (6 bases). The CDR3 runs 16 residues. V gave up 5 bases and J gave up 2 bases, with 17 bases separating them. Germline lookup yields CDR1 LNHDA and CDR2 SQIVND (reference sequence). CDR3 residues: CASSGGDSLFTDTQYF. CDR3 DNA sequence: TGTGCCAGTAGTGGAGGGGACTCATTGTTCACAGATACGCAGTATTTT.

V gene TRBV6-5 combines with J gene TRBJ2-7; tentative D call: TRBD1 (6 bases). Germline V CDR1 and CDR2: MNHEY, SVGAGI. V lost 5 bases and J 5 bases, leaving 10 bases between the germline ends. The CDR3 consists of 12 residues. The CDR3 DNA is TGTGCCAGCAGTAAGACAGGTAACGAGCAGTACTTC. This gives the protein CASSKTGNEQYF.

This sequence joins TRBV7-3 and TRBJ2-5; weak D call: TRBD2 (5 bases). The J call may be faulty, since TRBJ2-7 better matches the DNA end. This CDR3 region has 14 residues. CDR1 SGHTA and CDR2 FQGTGA come from the germline V gene. Written as DNA, the CDR3 is TGTGCCAGCAGCTTAGGCCCTAGCTACCACGAGCAGTACTTC. It translates to CASSLGPSYHEQYF.

The chain joins TRBV28 to TRBJ2-1, with D tentatively TRBD1 (6 bases). The germline V and J ends were trimmed by 5 bases and 9 bases, with 14 bases remaining between them. Germline V gives CDR1 MDHEN, CDR2 SYDVKM. This CDR3 is built from 13 residues. CDR3 nucleotides: TGTGCCAGCAGTCAACTACAGGGCTCTGAGCAGTTCTTC. Translated: CASSQLQGSEQFF.

The chain combines TRBV7-8 with TRBJ2-2; a weak D match, TRBD1 (6 bases). Per germline, CDR1 SGHVS and CDR2 FQNEAQ. V lost 1 base to trimming and J lost 1 base, with 10 bases between them. The CDR3 runs 16 residues. The CDR3 region is CASSLDGTMNTGELFF. CDR3 in DNA: TGTGCCAGCAGCTTAGACGGGACAATGAACACCGGGGAGCTGTTTTTT.

The rearrangement uses TRBV14 and TRBJ2-7, with 7 positions matching TRBD1. This CDR3 has 18 residues. Trimming removed 6 bases from V and 0 bases from J; junction bases left unmatched: 17. The germline V gene has CDR1 SGHDN and CDR2 FVKESK. CDR3 nucleotides: TGTGCCAGCAGGGCTGGGGACAGTCTCTTCGAACGCTCCTACGAGCAGTACTTC. Protein sequence: CASRAGDSLFERSYEQYF.

The CDR3 here is CASCRGGQGVTDTQYF. The CDR3 nucleotides are TGTGCCAGCTGCCGGGGAGGACAGGGTGTAACAGATACGCAGTATTTT. The V and J genes are TRBV5-5 and TRBJ2-3, with 8 bases that match TRBD1. Germline CDR1 is SGHKS and CDR2 is YYEKEE (reference sequence). J gave up 3 bases and V 7 bases, and 13 bases lay outside the gene matches. This CDR3 comprises 16 residues.

V gene TRBV7-3 combines with J gene TRBJ2-5; TRBD1 matches at 7 bases. The V gene's germline CDR1 is SGHTA and CDR2 FQGTGA. V shed 5 bases and J 5 bases; nucleotides not matched to a gene: 8. This CDR3 comprises 14 residues. CDR3 sequence: CASSLRGGGETQYF. For the CDR3, the DNA is TGTGCCAGCAGCCTAAGAGGGGGCGGCGAGACCCAGTACTTC. Using reference TRBV7-3 and TRBJ2-5 for the parts outside the CDR3, the full variable domain is GAGVSQTPSNKVTEKGKYVELRCDPISGHTALYWYRQSLGQGPEFLIYFQGTGAADDSGLPNDRFFAVRPEGSVSTLKIQRTERGDSAVYLCASSLRGGGETQYFGPGTRLLVL.

This clone appeared a single time. This chain joins TRBV27 and TRBJ2-7; the match to TRBD2 covers 7 bases. After removal of 3 bases from V and 4 bases from J, the junction contained 6 bases not matched to a gene. The CDR3 is 14 residues long. Per germline, CDR1 MNHEY and CDR2 SMNVEV (reference sequence). The CDR3 nucleotides read TGTGCCAGCAGTTTGGCGGGAGTAGGGTACGAGCAGTACTTC. Amino acid sequence: CASSLAGVGYEQYF.

This clone was recorded once. DNA for the CDR3: TGCAGCGTTGACCTAGCGGGAGAAGGACAGTACTTC. It encodes CSVDLAGEGQYF. This chain joins TRBV29-1 and TRBJ2-7; 10 bases line up with TRBD2. Trimming at V came to 3 bases and at J to 10 bases, leaving 6 bases not matched to a gene. This CDR3 is 12 amino acids long. Looked up from germline, CDR1 is SQVTM and CDR2 is ANQGSEA.

This chain connects TRBV11-2 to TRBJ2-7, with a possible D match to TRBD1 (6 bases). V was shortened by 1 base and J by 3 bases, with 10 bases between the two germline ends. CDR1 and CDR2 from the germline V gene are SGHAT and FQNNGV. The CDR3 has 14 residues. Written as DNA, the CDR3 is TGTGCCAGCAGCTTAGCACAGGGCTACTACGAGCAGTACTTC. It specifies CASSLAQGYYEQYF.